The 23 T cell receptor beta chains given below trace back to one sample, sequenced in a study of blood T cells in healthy people across ages. PCR was performed a second time for about 7 to 12 cycles using a sample-barcoded 5' primer and a J-beta primer mix. Each CDR3 protein is one row after TCRdb ran MiXCR on the 5' RACE reads. The sample shows 850,000 to 1,000,000 distinct CDR3 sequences, roughly 51% of them seen only once. Sequenced material: blood. All receptors derive from a woman aged 60-75 years in good health.

This clonotype was counted once. This chain connects TRBV15 to TRBJ2-5; the D call may be TRBD1 or TRBD2 (5 bases each). V lost 5 bases to trimming and J lost 5 bases, with 15 bases between them. The CDR3 loop spans 14 amino acids. Germline CDR1 reads LNHNV; CDR2 reads YYDKDF (reference sequence). CDR3: CATSPGTPHETQYF. CDR3 DNA sequence: TGTGCCACCAGCCCCGGGACCCCTCACGAGACCCAGTACTTC.

Points on this clonotype: At one boundary the junction diverges from the germline segment, which might be a read error. The chain links TRBV20-1 to TRBJ2-4, with D possibly matching TRBD2 (5 bases). The CDR3 is made up of 15 amino acids. CDR1 is DFQATT and CDR2 is SNEGSKA in the germline V gene (reference sequence). This chain's CDR3 is CNARGAEGAKNIQYF. The CDR3 coding sequence is TGCAATGCTAGAGGAGCTGAGGGTGCTAAAAACATTCAGTACTTC.

The chain is built from TRBV7-2 and TRBJ1-4; 7 bases line up with TRBD1. With V trimmed by 3 bases and J by 3 bases, 4 bases remained unmatched. The CDR3 is 15 amino acids. Germline CDR1 and CDR2: SGHTA and FQGNSA. The CDR3 region is CASSFQGGSNEKLFF. The CDR3, as DNA: TGTGCCAGCAGCTTTCAGGGGGGATCTAATGAAAAACTGTTTTTT.

This chain uses TRBV5-1 with TRBJ2-3; 7 bases are a match to TRBD1. The CDR3 is 11 residues long. Trimming removed 10 bases from V and 10 bases from J; junction bases left unmatched: 9. Germline lookup yields CDR1 SGHRS and CDR2 YFSETQ. The DNA for the CDR3 is TGCGCCTCAAGATTACAGGGGCCGCAGTATTTT. Protein: CASRLQGPQYF.

In nucleotides, the CDR3 is TGTGCCACCACCCCTGTGGGAAGTCTGCCACATCAAGAGACCCAGTACTTC. Its translation is CATTPVGSLPHQETQYF. The chain links TRBV6-1 to TRBJ2-5, with unresolved D. V gave up 10 bases and J gave up 2 bases, with 26 bases separating them. The length of the CDR3 is 17 residues. Germline values: CDR1 MNHNS, CDR2 SASEGT.

The rearrangement links TRBV3-1 to TRBJ1-6; D unresolved. V was trimmed by 4 bases and J by 10 bases, leaving 14 bases between them. The germline gives CDR1 LGHDT, CDR2 YNNKEL (reference sequence). The CDR3 consists of 14 residues. This CDR3 is CASSPPSMASPLHF. In nucleotides, the CDR3 is TGTGCCAGCAGCCCTCCTAGCATGGCATCACCCCTCCACTTT.

This clonotype came up a few times. The rearrangement joins TRBV6-2 or TRBV6-3 to TRBJ2-7; 10 bases fit TRBD1. Germline V gene lookup returns CDR1 MNHEY and CDR2 SVGEGT. The CDR3 has 13 residues. Trimming removed 6 bases from V and 6 bases from J; junction bases left unmatched: 5. In nucleotides, the CDR3 is TGTGCCAGCAGGGGACAGGGGACAATCGAGCAGTACTTC. Translated: CASRGQGTIEQYF.

This clonotype was observed a handful of times. The V and J genes are TRBV6-2 or TRBV6-3 and TRBJ2-3; the D gene is possibly TRBD2 (6 bases). The germline V gene has CDR1 MNHEY and CDR2 SVGEGT. The CDR3 is made up of 15 amino acids. V was clipped by 8 bases and J by 7 bases, with 22 bases between them. In nucleotides, the CDR3 is TGTGCCAGCGCCTTACGGGAGAGGACGGTTAATACGCAGTATTTT. Protein: CASALRERTVNTQYF.

J is TRBJ2-3 and V is TRBV7-2; unclear D gene. The CDR3 is made up of 13 amino acids. V lost 5 bases and J 2 bases, leaving 8 bases between the germline ends. Germline-derived CDR1 and CDR2 are SGHTA and FQGNSA. The CDR3 DNA reads as TGTGCCAGCAGCCCTCACAACACAGATACGCAGTATTTT. Its translation is CASSPHNTDTQYF. Together with reference TRBV7-2 and TRBJ2-3, the CDR3 gives the full variable domain: GAGVSQSPSNKVTEKGKDVELRCDPISGHTALYWYRQSLGQGLEFLIYFQGNSAPDKSGLPSDRFSAERTGGSVSTLTIQRTQQEDSAVYLCASSPHNTDTQYFGPGTRLTVL.

This clonotype was seen a few times. This rearrangement joins TRBV7-3 to TRBJ2-3, with TRBD2 matching 8 bases. Germline assignment: CDR1 SGHTA and CDR2 FQGTGA. CDR3 length equals 17 residues. Unmatched junction bases numbered 11, after V lost 1 base and J lost 5 bases. The CDR3 loop reads CASSLMGVAGRIDTQYF. CDR3 nucleotides: TGTGCCAGCAGCTTAATGGGGGTAGCGGGAAGGATAGATACGCAGTATTTT.

The chain carries TRBV6-2 or TRBV6-3 and TRBJ2-1; 7 nucleotides align to TRBD2. J lost 4 bases, V lost 6 bases, and 12 bases had no gene match. Germline V gene sequence: CDR1 MNHEY, CDR2 SVGEGT. The CDR3 consists of 16 residues. The CDR3 sequence: CASRPGLQSIYNEQFF. CDR3 DNA sequence: TGTGCCAGCAGACCGGGACTACAATCTATTTACAATGAGCAGTTCTTC.

In this sample, this clonotype turned up a few times. V is TRBV20-1 and J is TRBJ2-3; D remains unclear. The ends were cut back, 6 bases at V and 7 bases at J, with 11 bases in the middle. Germline V gene sequence: CDR1 DFQATT, CDR2 SNEGSKA (reference sequence). This CDR3 contains 11 residues. The CDR3 sequence: CSAPTKYTQYF. In nucleotides, the CDR3 is TGCAGTGCCCCTACTAAATATACGCAGTATTTT.

This chain uses TRBV20-1 with TRBJ2-7; 10 bases agree with TRBD2. The junction had 10 bases not matched to a gene; V was cut back by 1 base and J by 4 bases. Germline-derived CDR1 and CDR2 are DFQATT and SNEGSKA (reference sequence). The CDR3 length is 16 residues. CDR3 sequence reads: CSARVASGSYRYEQYF. As DNA, the CDR3 is TGCAGTGCTAGAGTAGCTAGCGGGAGTTATCGTTACGAGCAGTACTTC.

V is TRBV4-3 and J is TRBJ2-7; 7 bases are shared with TRBD1. The CDR3 totals 16 residues. Looked up from germline, CDR1 is LGHNA and CDR2 is YSLEER. V was pared by 0 bases and J by 4 bases, with 9 bases of the junction left unmatched. The CDR3 nucleotides are TGCGCCAGCAGCCAAGACCCGACAGGGTTGATATACGAGCAGTACTTC. The encoded protein is CASSQDPTGLIYEQYF.

The chain links TRBV4-2 to TRBJ2-5; 12 nucleotides align to TRBD2. The germline gives CDR1 LGHNA, CDR2 YNFKEQ. This CDR3 contains 16 residues. Trimming cost V 0 bases and J 5 bases; bases outside gene matches: 4. This CDR3 is CASSQELAGGWETQYF. DNA of the CDR3: TGTGCCAGCAGCCAAGAACTAGCGGGAGGATGGGAGACCCAGTACTTC.

The chain couples TRBV29-1 to TRBJ2-1; 10 bases align to TRBD2. Germline V gene lookup returns CDR1 SQVTM and CDR2 ANQGSEA. V was clipped by 2 bases and J by 7 bases; unmatched bases: 8. This CDR3 has 15 residues. DNA of the CDR3: TGCAGCGTTGAAAGGAGCGGGAGGGCCGGTAATGAGCAGTTCTTC. Translated: CSVERSGRAGNEQFF.

This clonotype was counted only a few times. The V and J genes are TRBV12-3 or TRBV12-4 and TRBJ2-3; TRBD1 agrees at 7 bases. There are 13 residues in the CDR3. V shed 6 bases, J shed 7 bases, and the junction held 7 bases outside the gene matches. The CDR3 DNA follows: TGTGCCAGCAGCAGAGGGACAGTGTATACGCAGTATTTT. It specifies CASSRGTVYTQYF.

This clonotype occurred a few times. The V gene is TRBV14, the J gene TRBJ2-7, with 9 nucleotides matching TRBD1. The CDR3 covers 17 residues. V shed 4 bases and J 0 bases; nucleotides not matched to a gene: 10. CDR1 and CDR2 from the germline V gene are SGHDN and FVKESK. CDR3 DNA: TGTGCCAGCAGCCCCCGGGACAGGGTGCGACCCTCCTACGAGCAGTACTTC. This codes for CASSPRDRVRPSYEQYF. The whole variable domain, filled in from reference TRBV14 and TRBJ2-7, reads EAGVTQFPSHSVIEKGQTVTLRCDPISGHDNLYWYRRVMGKEIKFLLHFVKESKQDESGMPNNRFLAERTGGTYSTLKVQPAELEDSGVYFCASSPRDRVRPSYEQYFGPGTRLTVT.

The V call is TRBV18, the J call TRBJ2-7, with TRBD1 as a possible D gene (5 bases). There are 13 residues in the CDR3. Trimming cost V 4 bases and J 3 bases, with 10 bases left between them. In germline, CDR1 is KGHSH, CDR2 LQKENI. The CDR3 reads CASSHGHDYEQYF. In nucleotides, the CDR3 is TGTGCCAGCTCACACGGACATGACTACGAGCAGTACTTC. The entire variable domain, with the rest obtained from reference TRBV18 and TRBJ2-7, is as follows: NAGVMQNPRHLVRRRGQEARLRCSPMKGHSHVYWYRQLPEEGLKFMVYLQKENIIDESGMPKERFSAEFPKEGPSILRIQQVVRGDSAAYFCASSHGHDYEQYFGPGTRLTVT.

The gene calls are TRBV3-1 and TRBJ1-2; D unresolved. The V end was cut by 4 bases, the J end by 0 bases, with 27 bases between. The CDR3 runs to 20 residues. CDR1 and CDR2 from the germline V gene are LGHDT and YNNKEL (reference sequence). The CDR3, as DNA: TGTGCCAGCAGCCCCAAAATATTAGTCGAATCCGTCGGGACTAACTATGGCTACACCTTC. Translated: CASSPKILVESVGTNYGYTF.

The gene calls are TRBV7-3 and TRBJ2-1, with a possible D match to TRBD2 (6 bases). Trimming took 4 bases from V and 4 from J, leaving 17 bases between them. Germline values: CDR1 SGHTA, CDR2 FQGTGA. The CDR3 runs 16 residues. As DNA, the CDR3 is TGTGCCAGCAGCTCCGCCGGCGGGGCCTTTTACAATGAGCAGTTCTTC. As protein: CASSSAGGAFYNEQFF.

The genes are TRBV28 and TRBJ1-4; D is unclear. Germline loops: CDR1 MDHEN, CDR2 SYDVKM. The CDR3 has 13 residues. V was trimmed by 3 bases and J by 6 bases, leaving 8 bases between them. The CDR3: CASSFGQDEKLFF. CDR3 DNA sequence: TGTGCCAGCAGTTTTGGGCAAGATGAAAAACTGTTTTTT.

V and J are TRBV2 and TRBJ1-5; D possibly corresponds to TRBD1 (6 bases). CDR3 length equals 15 residues. CDR1 and CDR2 (germline): SNHLY, FYNNEI. Trimming removed 2 bases from V and 9 bases from J, with 17 bases in between. DNA of the CDR3: TGTGCCAGCAGTGAAAAGGACAGCCAAGGGCGGCCCCAGCATTTT. Its protein is CASSEKDSQGRPQHF.